This T cell receptor beta chain derives from a study of blood T cell repertoires in COVID-19. This clone was seen more than once but under ten times. As handled by the study authors: Reference gene primer amplification gave estimated nucleated cell counts. The method was immunoSEQ multiplex PCR; TCRdb's version includes in-frame clones alone and lacks a portion of them. V, J and clone size were drawn from that table, and D and trimming were deduced from the DNA. Of about 350,000 clones in the sample, approximately 88% were seen once. Sample: peripheral blood. This receptor was obtained from a man aged 25 to 45 with COVID-19, enrolled during active disease.

CDR3 amino acids: CASSYTGTVNTEAFF. The DNA of the CDR3 is TGTGCCAGCAGTTACACCGGGACAGTGAACACTGAAGCTTTCTTT. V usage is TRBV6-5 and J usage is TRBJ1-1, with TRBD1 matching over 7 bases. Per the germline V gene, CDR1 is MNHEY and CDR2 is SVGAGI. J gave up 0 bases and V 2 bases, and 3 bases lay outside the gene matches. The CDR3 totals 15 residues.